The clone carrying this T cell receptor (beta chain) has more than one count but fewer than ten. The record originates from a study of CD8+CD57+ T cells in acquired aplastic anemia. Genomic DNA acted as the template from which TCR beta VDJ combination and CDR3 sequence profiling were carried out. TCRdb re-called the reads through MiXCR, storing one row per CDR3 protein. The data hold hundreds of thousands of distinct CDR3 sequences, with 60% to 80% observed a single time. The CDR3 spans 15 residues. Germline CDR1 is ENHRY and CDR2 is SYGVKD. Germline trimming cut 8 bases from V and 1 base from J; bases unmatched to any gene: 4.

The receptor was derived from a human donor in good health, serving as a control. The chain combines TRBV10-3 with TRBJ1-3, with 11 bases that match TRBD1. Sequenced input: sorted CD4+, CD8+, or CD8+CD57+ T cells (not recorded which) from PBMCs. CDR3 sequence: CAIVGTGGSGNTIYF. In nucleotides, the CDR3 is TGTGCCATCGTGGGGACAGGGGGATCTGGAAACACCATATATTTT.